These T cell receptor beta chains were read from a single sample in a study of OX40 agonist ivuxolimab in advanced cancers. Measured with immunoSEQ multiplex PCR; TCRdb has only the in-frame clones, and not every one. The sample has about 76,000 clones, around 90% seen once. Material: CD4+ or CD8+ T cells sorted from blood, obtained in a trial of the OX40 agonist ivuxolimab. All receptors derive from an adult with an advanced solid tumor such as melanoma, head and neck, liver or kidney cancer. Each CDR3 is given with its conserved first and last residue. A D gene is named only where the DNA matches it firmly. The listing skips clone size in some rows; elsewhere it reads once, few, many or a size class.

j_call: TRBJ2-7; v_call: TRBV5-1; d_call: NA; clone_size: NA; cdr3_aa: CASSSSTAGYEQYF; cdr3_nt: TGCGCCAGCAGCTCCTCAACGGCCGGGTACGAGCAGTACTTC
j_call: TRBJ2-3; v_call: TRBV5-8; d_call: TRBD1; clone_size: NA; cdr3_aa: CASSYTGARTDTQYF; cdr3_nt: TGTGCCAGCAGTTATACAGGGGCGAGGACAGATACGCAGTATTTT
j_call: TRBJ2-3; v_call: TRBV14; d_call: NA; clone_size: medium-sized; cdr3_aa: CASSQITSTDTQYF; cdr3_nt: TGTGCCAGCAGCCAAATTACTAGCACAGATACGCAGTATTTT
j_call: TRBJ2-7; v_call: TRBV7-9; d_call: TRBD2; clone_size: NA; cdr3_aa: CASSLGRGLAIVPYEQYF; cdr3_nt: TGTGCCAGCAGCCTAGGCAGGGGACTAGCCATAGTTCCCTACGAGCAGTACTTC
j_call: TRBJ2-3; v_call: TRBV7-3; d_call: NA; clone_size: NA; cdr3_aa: CASSLSALDTQYF; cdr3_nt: TGTGCCAGCAGCTTAAGTGCGTTAGATACGCAGTATTTT
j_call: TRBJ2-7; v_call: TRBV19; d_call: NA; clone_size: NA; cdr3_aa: CASSPLAVSYEQYF; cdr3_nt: TGTGCCAGTAGTCCCCTGGCTGTCTCCTACGAGCAGTACTTC
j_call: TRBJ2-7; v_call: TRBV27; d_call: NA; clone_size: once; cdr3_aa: CASSLDTSYEQYF; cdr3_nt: TGTGCCAGCAGTTTGGACACCTCCTACGAGCAGTACTTC
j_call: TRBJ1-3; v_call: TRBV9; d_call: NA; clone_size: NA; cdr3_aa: CASSVEGDDGNTIYF; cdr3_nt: TGTGCCAGCAGCGTAGAAGGTGATGACGGAAACACCATATATTTT
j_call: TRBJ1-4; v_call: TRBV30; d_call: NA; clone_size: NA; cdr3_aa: CAWSYASGEKLFF; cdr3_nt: TGTGCCTGGTCTTATGCCTCGGGGGAAAAACTGTTTTTT
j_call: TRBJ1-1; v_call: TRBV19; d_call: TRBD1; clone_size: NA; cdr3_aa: CASSPSGGDRAVTEAFF; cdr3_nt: TGTGCCAGTAGTCCATCTGGAGGGGACAGGGCGGTCACTGAAGCTTTCTTT
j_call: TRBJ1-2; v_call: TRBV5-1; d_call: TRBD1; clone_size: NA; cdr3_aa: CASSLSPRGLDYGYTF; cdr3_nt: TGCGCCAGCAGCTTGAGCCCCAGGGGGCTGGACTATGGCTACACCTTC
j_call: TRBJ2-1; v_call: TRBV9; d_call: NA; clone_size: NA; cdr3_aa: CASSVGGPYNEQFF; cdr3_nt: TGTGCCAGCAGCGTAGGAGGGCCCTACAATGAGCAGTTCTTC
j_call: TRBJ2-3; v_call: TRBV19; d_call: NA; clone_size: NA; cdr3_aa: CASSIVGRITDTQYF; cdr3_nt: TGTGCCAGTAGTATAGTAGGGCGGATCACAGATACGCAGTATTTT
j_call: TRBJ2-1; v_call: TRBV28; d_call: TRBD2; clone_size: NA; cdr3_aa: CASRGLAGYNEQFF; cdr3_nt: TGTGCCAGCAGGGGACTAGCGGGGTACAATGAGCAGTTCTTC
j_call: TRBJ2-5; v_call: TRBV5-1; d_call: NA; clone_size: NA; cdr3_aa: CASSLGMGETQYF; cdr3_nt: TGCGCCAGCAGCTTAGGCATGGGAGAGACCCAGTACTTC
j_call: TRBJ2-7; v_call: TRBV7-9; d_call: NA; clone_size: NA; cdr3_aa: CASSGGGTEAYEQYF; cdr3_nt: TGTGCCAGCAGCGGCGGCGGGACCGAAGCCTACGAGCAGTACTTC
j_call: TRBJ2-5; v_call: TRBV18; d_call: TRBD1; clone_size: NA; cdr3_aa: CASSSTDRGQETQYF; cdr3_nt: TGTGCCAGCTCATCCACCGACAGGGGGCAAGAGACCCAGTACTTC
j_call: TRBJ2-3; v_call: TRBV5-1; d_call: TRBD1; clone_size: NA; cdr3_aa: CASSLADRADTQYF; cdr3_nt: TGCGCCAGCAGCTTGGCGGACAGGGCTGATACGCAGTATTTT
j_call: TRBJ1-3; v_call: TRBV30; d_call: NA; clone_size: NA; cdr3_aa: CAWSPGGNTIYF; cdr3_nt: TGTGCCTGGAGTCCCGGCGGGAACACCATATATTTT
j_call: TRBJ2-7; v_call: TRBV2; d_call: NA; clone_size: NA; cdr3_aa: CASRGAYEQYF; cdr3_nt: TGTGCCAGCAGGGGGGCCTACGAGCAGTACTTC
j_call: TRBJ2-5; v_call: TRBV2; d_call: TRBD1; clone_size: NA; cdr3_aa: CASRGTGEETQYF; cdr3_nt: TGTGCCAGCAGGGGGACAGGGGAAGAGACCCAGTACTTC
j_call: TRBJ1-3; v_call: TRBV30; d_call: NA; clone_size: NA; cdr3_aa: CAWSGGSSSGNTIYF; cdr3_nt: TGTGCCTGGAGTGGTGGGTCCAGCTCTGGAAACACCATATATTTT
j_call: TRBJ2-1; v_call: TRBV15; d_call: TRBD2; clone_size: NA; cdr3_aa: CAIQAGGFYEQFF; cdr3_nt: TGTGCCATCCAGGCGGGAGGATTTTATGAGCAGTTCTTC
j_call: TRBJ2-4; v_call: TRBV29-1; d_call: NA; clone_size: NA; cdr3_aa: CSVEDDGVGFKNIQYF; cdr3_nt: TGCAGCGTTGAAGATGACGGGGTAGGGTTCAAAAACATTCAGTACTTC
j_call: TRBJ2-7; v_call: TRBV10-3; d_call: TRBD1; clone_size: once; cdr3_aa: CATSGTGGYEQYF; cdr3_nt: TGTGCCACATCCGGGACAGGAGGGTACGAGCAGTACTTC
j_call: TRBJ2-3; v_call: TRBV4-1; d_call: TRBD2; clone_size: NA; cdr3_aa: CASGLAGGPDTQYF; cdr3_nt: TGCGCCAGCGGACTAGCGGGAGGGCCAGATACGCAGTATTTT
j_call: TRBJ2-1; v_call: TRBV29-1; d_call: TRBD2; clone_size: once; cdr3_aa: CSVDSGGSSYNEQFF; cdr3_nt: TGCAGCGTTGATAGCGGGGGCAGCTCCTACAATGAGCAGTTCTTC
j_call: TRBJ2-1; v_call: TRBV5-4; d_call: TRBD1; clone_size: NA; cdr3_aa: CASSLVGQGANEQFF; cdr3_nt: TGTGCCAGCAGCTTGGTAGGACAGGGGGCTAATGAGCAGTTCTTC
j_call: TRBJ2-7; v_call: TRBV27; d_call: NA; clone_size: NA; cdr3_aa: CASSWKDYGGEQYF; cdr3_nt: TGTGCCAGCAGTTGGAAGGACTACGGAGGCGAGCAGTACTTC
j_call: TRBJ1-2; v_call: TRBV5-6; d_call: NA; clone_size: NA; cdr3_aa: CASSVIGADGYTF; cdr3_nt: TGTGCCAGCAGCGTAATCGGGGCCGATGGCTACACCTTC
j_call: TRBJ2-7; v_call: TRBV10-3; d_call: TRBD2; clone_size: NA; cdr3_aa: CAIAGGEGKSYEQYF; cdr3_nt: TGTGCCATCGCTGGAGGGGAGGGGAAGTCCTACGAGCAGTACTTC
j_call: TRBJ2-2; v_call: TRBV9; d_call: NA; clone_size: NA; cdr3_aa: CASSVAGLGTGELFF; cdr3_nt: TGTGCCAGCAGCGTAGCAGGTCTGGGCACCGGGGAGCTGTTTTTT
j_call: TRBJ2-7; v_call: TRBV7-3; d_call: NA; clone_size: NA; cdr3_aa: CASSFLPGNEQYF; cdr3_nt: TGTGCCAGCAGCTTTCTCCCGGGGAACGAGCAGTACTTC
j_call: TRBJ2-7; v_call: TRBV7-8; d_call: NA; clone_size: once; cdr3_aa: CASSLLGWQGMSEQYF; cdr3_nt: TGTGCCAGCAGCTTACTGGGGTGGCAGGGGATGAGCGAGCAGTACTTC
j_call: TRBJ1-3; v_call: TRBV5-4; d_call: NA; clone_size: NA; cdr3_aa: CASSTTETGNTIYF; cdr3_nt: TGTGCCAGCAGCACGACGGAGACGGGAAACACCATATATTTT
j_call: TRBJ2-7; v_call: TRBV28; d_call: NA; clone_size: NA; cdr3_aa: CASSFGPRASYEQYF; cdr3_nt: TGTGCCAGCAGTTTCGGGCCTCGGGCCTCCTACGAGCAGTACTTC